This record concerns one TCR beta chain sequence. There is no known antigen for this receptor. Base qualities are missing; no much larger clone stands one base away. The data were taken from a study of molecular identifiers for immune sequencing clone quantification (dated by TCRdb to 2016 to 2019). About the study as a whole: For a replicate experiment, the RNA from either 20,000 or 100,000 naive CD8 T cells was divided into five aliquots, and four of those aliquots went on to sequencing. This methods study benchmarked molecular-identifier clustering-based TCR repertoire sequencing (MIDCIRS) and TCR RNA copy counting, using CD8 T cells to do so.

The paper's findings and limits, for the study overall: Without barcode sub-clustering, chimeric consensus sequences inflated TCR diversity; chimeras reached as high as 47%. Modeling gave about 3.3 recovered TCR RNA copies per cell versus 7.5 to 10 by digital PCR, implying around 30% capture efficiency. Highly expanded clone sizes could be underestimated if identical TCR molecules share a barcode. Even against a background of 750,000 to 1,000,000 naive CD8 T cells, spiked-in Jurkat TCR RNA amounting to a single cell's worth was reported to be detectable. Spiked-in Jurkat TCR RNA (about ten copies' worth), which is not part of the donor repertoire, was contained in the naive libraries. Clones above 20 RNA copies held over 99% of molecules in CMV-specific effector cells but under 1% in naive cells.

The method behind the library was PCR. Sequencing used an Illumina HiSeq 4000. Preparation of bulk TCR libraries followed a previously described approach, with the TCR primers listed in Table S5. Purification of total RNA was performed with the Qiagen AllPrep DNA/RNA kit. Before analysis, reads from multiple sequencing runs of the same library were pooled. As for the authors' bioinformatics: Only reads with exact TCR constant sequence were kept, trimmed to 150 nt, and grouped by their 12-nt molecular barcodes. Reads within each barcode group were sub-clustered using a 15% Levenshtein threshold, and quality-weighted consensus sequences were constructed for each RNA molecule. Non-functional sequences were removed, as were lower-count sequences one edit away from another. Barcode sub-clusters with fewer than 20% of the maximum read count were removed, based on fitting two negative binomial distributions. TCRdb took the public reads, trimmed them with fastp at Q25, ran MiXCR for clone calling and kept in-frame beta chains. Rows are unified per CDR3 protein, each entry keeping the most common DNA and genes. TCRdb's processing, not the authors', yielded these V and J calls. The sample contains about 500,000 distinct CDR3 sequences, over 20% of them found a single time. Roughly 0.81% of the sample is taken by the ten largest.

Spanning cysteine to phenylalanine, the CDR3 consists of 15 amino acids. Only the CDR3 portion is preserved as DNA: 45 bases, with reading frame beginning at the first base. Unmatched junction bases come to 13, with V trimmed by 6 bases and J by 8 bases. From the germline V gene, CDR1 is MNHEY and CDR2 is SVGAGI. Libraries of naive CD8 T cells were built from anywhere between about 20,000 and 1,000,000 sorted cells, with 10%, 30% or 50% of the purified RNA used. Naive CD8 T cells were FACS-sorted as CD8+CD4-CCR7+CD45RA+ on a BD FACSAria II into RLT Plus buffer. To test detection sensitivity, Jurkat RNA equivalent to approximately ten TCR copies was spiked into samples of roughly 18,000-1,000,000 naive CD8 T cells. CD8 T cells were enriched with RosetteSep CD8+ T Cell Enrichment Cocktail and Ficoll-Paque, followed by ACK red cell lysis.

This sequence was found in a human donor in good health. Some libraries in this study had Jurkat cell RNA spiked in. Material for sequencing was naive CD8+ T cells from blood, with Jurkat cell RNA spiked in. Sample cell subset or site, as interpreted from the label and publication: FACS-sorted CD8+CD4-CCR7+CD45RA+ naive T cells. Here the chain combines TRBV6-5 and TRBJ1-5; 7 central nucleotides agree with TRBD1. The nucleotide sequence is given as TGTGCCAGCAGAAGCCCGGACAGGTTCGGAGAGCCCCAGCATTTT. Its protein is CASRSPDRFGEPQHF.